The rows below give T cell receptor beta chains drawn from one sample of a study of cytomegalovirus exposure and HLA in healthy donors. Some clones are missing from TCRdb's copy, which holds only in-frame ones; the method was immunoSEQ multiplex PCR. The table lists about 120,000 clones, over 65% of them singletons. What was sequenced was PBMCs. These receptors all stem from a woman aged 40 to 50 in good health and CMV-seropositive. Each CDR3 is given without its conserved first and last residue. D genes are given only for firm matches.

CDR3 protein	J gene	D gene	V gene
ATRFLRGTSGGTYNEQF	TRBJ2-1	TRBD2	TRBV19
ASSPGLAGGVFDEQY	TRBJ2-7	TRBD2	TRBV18
ASSCEEQY	TRBJ2-7	.	TRBV5-6
ASSLGLGGRETQY	TRBJ2-5	TRBD2	TRBV11-3
ASSFAGSGNTIY	TRBJ1-3	.	TRBV7-2
ASSTGGAYEQY	TRBJ2-7	TRBD1	TRBV6-5
ASRLQGNQETQY	TRBJ2-5	TRBD1	TRBV27
ASSDDTGTLYSGANVLT	TRBJ2-6	.	TRBV6-4
ASAAGTGDYSNQPQH	TRBJ1-5	TRBD1	TRBV12-5
AGPLKGGVVGEKLF	TRBJ1-4	.	TRBV7-4
ASSQPGDRGPGYT	TRBJ1-2	TRBD1	TRBV4-2
ASSLWGANTGELF	TRBJ2-2	.	TRBV7-3
ASRPAGTGKLREQF	TRBJ2-1	TRBD1	TRBV14
AWSVSGSGDTEAF	TRBJ1-1	.	TRBV30
ASSPGGGTSYEQY	TRBJ2-7	TRBD2	TRBV18
ASSFMRESQETQY	TRBJ2-5	TRBD2	TRBV5-1
AWSEWQNQPQH	TRBJ1-5	.	TRBV30